This T cell receptor (beta chain) was recovered during a study of blood T cell repertoires in COVID-19. Original analysis: Amplification with reference gene primers provided the estimates of nucleated cell counts. Only in-frame clones appear in the TCRdb table, and some are missing; sequencing was by immunoSEQ multiplex PCR. V, J and clone size derive from that table, while D and trimming were established from the DNA sequence. The table shows under 55,000 clones, with over 75% occurring only once. Trimming removed 5 bases from V and 2 bases from J, with 16 bases in between. This CDR3 is 15 amino acids long. Germline V CDR1 and CDR2: KGHSH, LQKENI. Only a few counts were recorded for this clone.

This TCR was sampled from a human donor in a cohort sampled during active COVID-19. V is TRBV18 and J is TRBJ2-7; maybe TRBD1 (5 bases). Sequenced: peripheral blood. Written as DNA, the CDR3 is TGTGCCAGCTCATTTACACAGGATCCTACCTACGAGCAGTACTTC. It encodes CASSFTQDPTYEQYF.